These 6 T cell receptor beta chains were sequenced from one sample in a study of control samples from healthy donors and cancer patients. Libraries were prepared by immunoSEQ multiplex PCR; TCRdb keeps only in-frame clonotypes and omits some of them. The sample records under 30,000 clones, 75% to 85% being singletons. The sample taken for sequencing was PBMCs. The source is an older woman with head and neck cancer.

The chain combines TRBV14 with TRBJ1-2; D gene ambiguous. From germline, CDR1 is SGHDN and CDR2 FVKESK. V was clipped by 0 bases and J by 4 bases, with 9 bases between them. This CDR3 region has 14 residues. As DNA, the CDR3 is TGTGCCAGCAGCCAAGATCCCTGGTCCTATGGCTACACCTTC. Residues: CASSQDPWSYGYTF.

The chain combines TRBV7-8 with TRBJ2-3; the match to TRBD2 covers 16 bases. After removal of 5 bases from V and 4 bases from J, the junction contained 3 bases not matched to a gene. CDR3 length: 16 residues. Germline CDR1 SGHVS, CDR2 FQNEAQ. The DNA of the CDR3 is TGTGCCAGCAGCGGTGGGACTAGCGGGGGGGCAGATACGCAGTATTTT. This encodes CASSGGTSGGADTQYF.

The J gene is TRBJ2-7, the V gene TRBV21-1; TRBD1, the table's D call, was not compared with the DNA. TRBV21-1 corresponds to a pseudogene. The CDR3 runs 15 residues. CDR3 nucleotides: TGTGCCAGCAGCAAAGAAAGCCACAGGGGCCACGAGCAGTACTTC. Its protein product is CASSKESHRGHEQYF.

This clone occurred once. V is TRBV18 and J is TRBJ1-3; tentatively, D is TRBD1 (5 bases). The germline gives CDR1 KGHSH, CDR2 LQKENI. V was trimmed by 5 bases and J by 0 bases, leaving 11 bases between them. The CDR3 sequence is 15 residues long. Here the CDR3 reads CASSSADNSGNTIYF. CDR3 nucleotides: TGTGCCAGCTCATCCGCGGACAACTCTGGAAACACCATATATTTT. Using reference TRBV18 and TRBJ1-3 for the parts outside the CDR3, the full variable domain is NAGVMQNPRHLVRRRGQEARLRCSPMKGHSHVYWYRQLPEEGLKFMVYLQKENIIDESGMPKERFSAEFPKEGPSILRIQQVVRGDSAAYFCASSSADNSGNTIYFGEGSWLTVV.

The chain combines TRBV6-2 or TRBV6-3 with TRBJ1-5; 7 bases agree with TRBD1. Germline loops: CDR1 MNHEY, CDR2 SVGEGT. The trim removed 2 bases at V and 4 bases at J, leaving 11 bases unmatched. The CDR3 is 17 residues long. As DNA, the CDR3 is TGTGCCAGCAGTTACCCCACCGGGACAGCGAATAATCAGCCCCAGCATTTT. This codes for CASSYPTGTANNQPQHF.

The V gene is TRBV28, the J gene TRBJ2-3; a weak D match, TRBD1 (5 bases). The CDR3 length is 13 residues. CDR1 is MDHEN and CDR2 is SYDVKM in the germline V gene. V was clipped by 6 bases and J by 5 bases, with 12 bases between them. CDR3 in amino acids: CASRGQGVDTQYF. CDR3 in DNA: TGTGCCAGCAGAGGTCAGGGTGTAGATACGCAGTATTTT.